The clone carrying this T cell receptor beta chain was detected only a few times. Antigen: not known. The data are from a study of CD8+CD57+ T cells in acquired aplastic anemia. Study-wide background: Sorting CD4+ and CD8+ cells gave DNA averaging about 3.2 ug. Healthy donors yielded roughly 9.8 million CD4+ cell reads on average.

Germline V lookup: CDR1 SNHLY, CDR2 FYNNEI. This CDR3 is 14 amino acids long. V was pared by 6 bases and J by 2 bases, with 4 bases of the junction left unmatched. Whole-study results and caveats: Controls and patients did not differ significantly in CD8+ Simpson's diversity. Patients had roughly 30 CD8+ CDR3 sequences in common with controls (the shared set).

CDR3 and TCR beta VDJ profiling relied on a genomic DNA template. Via MiXCR, TCRdb re-called the reads, giving one row per CDR3 protein. This sample has 200,000 to 250,000 distinct CDR3 sequences, with 34% found just once. This sequence joins TRBV2 and TRBJ1-5, with TRBD1 matching 7 bases. The sequence was obtained from a human donor in good health, serving as a control. Specimen: sorted CD4+, CD8+, or CD8+CD57+ T cells (not recorded which) from PBMCs. The CDR3 nucleotides are TGTGCCAGCAGCGAAACAGGGGGCAATCAGCCCCAGCATTTT. Amino acids: CASSETGGNQPQHF.